The 22 T cell receptor beta chains given below trace back to one sample, sequenced in a study of OX40 agonist ivuxolimab in advanced cancers. Profiling relied on immunoSEQ multiplex PCR, and the TCRdb table lists in-frame clones only, not all of them. Of under 85,000 clones listed, approximately 93% are singletons. This specimen consisted of CD4+ or CD8+ T cells sorted from blood, obtained in a trial of the OX40 agonist ivuxolimab. These receptors came from an adult with an advanced solid tumor such as melanoma, head and neck, liver or kidney cancer.

This clone was detected once. The sample contains more than one DNA sequence encoding this CDR3. The V gene is TRBV9, the J gene TRBJ2-7; the D gene is possibly TRBD2 (7 bases). With 0 bases removed from V and 3 bases from J, the gap between germline ends came to 10 bases. Germline lookup yields CDR1 SGDLS and CDR2 YYNGEE. This CDR3 comprises 14 residues. The CDR3 coding sequence is TGTGCCAGCAGCGTAGGAGGGGGGGACTACGAGCAGTACTTC. Amino acid sequence: CASSVGGGDYEQYF.

This clone was seen once. The rearrangement links TRBV5-4 to TRBJ2-1, with a possible D match to TRBD2 (5 bases). V dropped 3 bases and J dropped 0 bases, with 10 bases sitting between them. Per the germline V gene, CDR1 is SGHNT and CDR2 is YYREEE (reference sequence). This CDR3 has 15 amino acids. The CDR3 DNA reads TGTGCCAGCAGCTCCCTGGGGAGCTCCTACAATGAGCAGTTCTTC. This gives the protein CASSSLGSSYNEQFF.

CDR3 DNA: TGTGCCATCTGGGAAGGTCCCGATAACTATGGCTACACCTTC. It encodes CAIWEGPDNYGYTF. The chain is built from TRBV10-3 and TRBJ1-2; D unclear. Trimming cost V 8 bases and J 1 base, with 14 bases left between them. The CDR3 consists of 14 residues. CDR1 is ENHRY, CDR2 SYGVKD, per germline.

The gene calls are TRBV6-1 and TRBJ2-5; D assignment may be TRBD1 or TRBD2 (5 bases each). Deletions cut 6 bases from V and 3 bases from J, with 11 bases between. CDR1 is MNHNS, CDR2 SASEGT, per germline. The CDR3 is 13 residues long. In DNA, the CDR3 is TGTGCCAGCAGGAGGGGTGGGGAAGAGACCCAGTACTTC. This codes for CASRRGGEETQYF.

CDR3 nucleotides: TGTGCCAGCAGCTTGGCGGGGGACGGGGCGAACACTGAAGCTTTCTTT. Translating it yields CASSLAGDGANTEAFF. The gene calls are TRBV5-6 and TRBJ1-1; D might be TRBD1 (5 bases). This CDR3 is built from 16 residues. Germline lookup yields CDR1 SGHDT and CDR2 YYEEEE. V was trimmed by 0 bases and J by 1 base, leaving 13 bases between them.

The rearrangement uses TRBV4-2 and TRBJ1-3, with TRBD1 as a possible D gene (5 bases). The germline V and J ends were trimmed by 0 bases and 4 bases, with 10 bases remaining between them. Germline loops: CDR1 LGHNA, CDR2 YNFKEQ. CDR3 length: 15 amino acids. CDR3 loop: CASSQDRGAGNTIYF. DNA of the CDR3: TGTGCCAGCAGCCAAGATAGGGGAGCCGGAAACACCATATATTTT.

This chain links TRBV11-2 with TRBJ2-7; the D gene is possibly TRBD1 (6 bases). Trimming removed 1 base from V and 3 bases from J, with 16 bases in between. Germline CDR1 and CDR2: SGHAT and FQNNGV. This CDR3 has 16 residues. Here the CDR3 DNA reads TGTGCCAGCAGCTTAGCCCCTCCACAGGGTAACTACGAGCAGTACTTC. As protein: CASSLAPPQGNYEQYF.

Notes on this clone: The sample holds other DNA sequences that translate to the same CDR3. The V gene is TRBV27, the J gene TRBJ1-1; no definite D call. The CDR3 totals 13 residues. CDR1 and CDR2 (germline): MNHEY, SMNVEV (reference sequence). Trimming left V 2 bases short and J 1 base short, with 5 bases between. The DNA for the CDR3 is TGTGCCAGCAGTTTAGGTGCGAACACTGAAGCTTTCTTT. Translating it yields CASSLGANTEAFF.

This clone was observed a single time. The J gene is TRBJ2-3, the V gene TRBV10-1; D gene unclear. V was cut by 8 bases and J by 4 bases, with 10 bases left in between. This CDR3 spans 12 amino acids. Germline V lookup: CDR1 WNHNN, CDR2 SYGVQD (reference sequence). CDR3 in amino acids: CASQLKADTQYF. The DNA of the CDR3 is TGCGCCAGCCAATTAAAGGCAGATACGCAGTATTTT.

This sequence joins TRBV5-6 and TRBJ2-7, with 8 nucleotides matching TRBD1. CDR1 and CDR2 from the germline V gene are SGHDT and YYEEEE. V shed 3 bases and J 0 bases; nucleotides not matched to a gene: 2. CDR3 size: 14 residues. Here the CDR3 DNA reads TGTGCCAGCAGCTCCGGGACAGGCTCCTACGAGCAGTACTTC. Translation gives CASSSGTGSYEQYF.

This clone was picked up a small number of times. The chain joins TRBV9 to TRBJ1-1; TRBD1 is a possible D gene (5 bases). Trimming left V 0 bases short and J 4 bases short, with 16 bases between. This CDR3 is 16 amino acids long. Germline values: CDR1 SGDLS, CDR2 YYNGEE. The CDR3 nucleotides are TGTGCCAGCAGCGTAGCGGTTGGTTTAGGGGCCACTGAAGCTTTCTTT. Amino acid sequence: CASSVAVGLGATEAFF. Filled out from reference TRBV9 and TRBJ1-1, the complete variable domain reads DSGVTQTPKHLITATGQRVTLRCSPRSGDLSVYWYQQSLDQGLQFLIQYYNGEERAKGNILERFSAQQFPDLHSELNLSSLELGDSALYFCASSVAVGLGATEAFFGQGTRLTVV.

The rearrangement joins TRBV30 to TRBJ2-5, with D perhaps TRBD2 (5 bases). Germline values: CDR1 GTSNPN, CDR2 SVGIG (reference sequence). This CDR3 contains 12 residues. V lost 1 base and J lost 7, with 10 bases in between. This CDR3 reads CAWSGTEGTQYF. As DNA, the CDR3 is TGTGCCTGGAGTGGGACCGAGGGGACCCAGTACTTC.

The rearrangement uses TRBV2 and TRBJ2-3, with TRBD1 matching over 10 bases. V lost 6 bases, J lost 8 bases, and 8 bases stayed unmatched. The CDR3 totals 14 residues. CDR1 is SNHLY and CDR2 is FYNNEI in the germline V gene. DNA of the CDR3: TGTGCCAGCAGCGAGACAGGGGGCAGGAGTACGCAGTATTTT. As protein: CASSETGGRSTQYF.

The rearrangement uses TRBV4-1 and TRBJ2-1, with D perhaps assigned TRBD1 or TRBD2 (5 bases each). Germline V lookup: CDR1 MGHRA, CDR2 YSYEKL. The CDR3 spans 14 residues. V lost 2 bases and J 2 bases, leaving 7 bases between the germline ends. The CDR3 sequence: CASSQRDPYNEQFF. Here the CDR3 DNA reads TGCGCCAGCAGCCAACGGGACCCCTACAATGAGCAGTTCTTC.

This chain connects TRBV5-1 to TRBJ2-7; weak D call: TRBD2 (5 bases). Per the germline V gene, CDR1 is SGHRS and CDR2 is YFSETQ. V gave up 4 bases and J gave up 5 bases, with 19 bases separating them. The CDR3 covers 15 residues. The CDR3 DNA reads as TGCGCCAGCAGCCCGAGTTCCGCGGGTTGGGACGAGCAGTACTTC. It is translated as CASSPSSAGWDEQYF.

The chain uses TRBV5-6 and TRBJ1-5; D is undetermined. The CDR3 is 14 residues long. V lost 4 bases and J 0 bases, leaving 8 bases between the germline ends. CDR1 and CDR2 from the germline V gene are SGHDT and YYEEEE. CDR3 bases: TGTGCCAGCAGCCAAGGGTTTAGCAATCAGCCCCAGCATTTT. It yields the protein CASSQGFSNQPQHF.

The chain joins TRBV10-2 to TRBJ1-1, with a tentative D call TRBD1 (6 bases). V lost 7 bases to trimming and J lost 5 bases, with 8 bases between them. The CDR3 runs 11 residues. Germline V gene lookup returns CDR1 WSHSY and CDR2 SAAADI. In nucleotides, the CDR3 is TGCGCCAGCAAAGGGGGGACTGAAGCTTTCTTT. Amino acids: CASKGGTEAFF.

The chain recombines TRBV7-3 with TRBJ2-1, with no clear D. The CDR3 is 15 residues long. Trimming pared 2 bases from V and 0 bases from J, leaving 8 bases between. The germline gives CDR1 SGHTA, CDR2 FQGTGA. CDR3 DNA sequence: TGTGCCAGCAGCTTATCCAGTTCCTCCTACAATGAGCAGTTCTTC. Translated, it gives CASSLSSSSYNEQFF.

The chain has TRBV4-3 and TRBJ2-6; TRBD1 matches 10 bases. Looked up from germline, CDR1 is LGHNA and CDR2 is YSLEER. V lost 0 bases, J lost 1 base, and 3 bases stayed unmatched. This CDR3 has 18 amino acids. In nucleotides, the CDR3 is TGCGCCAGCAGCCAAGAATGGACAGGGGGTTCTGGGGCCAACGTCCTGACTTTC. This encodes CASSQEWTGGSGANVLTF.

The chain is built from TRBV15 and TRBJ1-1; 8 nucleotides agree with TRBD1. Unmatched junction bases numbered 0, after V lost 1 base and J lost 8 bases. CDR3 size: 12 residues. Germline loops: CDR1 LNHNV, CDR2 YYDKDF (reference sequence). CDR3 coding DNA: TGTGCCACCAGCAGAGGGGACAGGGAAGCTTTCTTT. This sequence encodes CATSRGDREAFF.

This chain links TRBV19 with TRBJ2-7; D uncertain. Germline values: CDR1 LNHDA, CDR2 SQIVND (reference sequence). The ends were cut back, 1 base at V and 6 bases at J, with 4 bases in the middle. This CDR3 is built from 11 residues. CDR3: CASSIGGEQYF. In nucleotides, the CDR3 is TGTGCCAGTAGTATAGGGGGCGAGCAGTACTTC.

The genes are TRBV25-1 and TRBJ1-2; possible D gene TRBD1, 6 bases. Per the germline V gene, CDR1 is MGHDK and CDR2 is SYGVNS. Trimming left V 3 bases short and J 2 bases short, with 7 bases between. CDR3 size: 13 residues. CDR3 DNA: TGTGCCAGCAGTGAGGGGGCAAACTATGGCTACACCTTC. Translated, it gives CASSEGANYGYTF.